This TCR beta chain emerged from a study of blood T cell repertoires in COVID-19. The protocol was immunoSEQ multiplex PCR, while the TCRdb copy is restricted to in-frame clones and leaves out a portion. The sample contains 150,000 to 200,000 clones, approximately 86% of which appear only once. The material sequenced was peripheral blood. This clonotype originated in a man aged 50-59 years with active or convalescent COVID-19.

The CDR3 protein is CASSFSRTDTQYF. The CDR3 coding sequence is TGTGCCAGCAGCTTCAGTCGCACAGATACGCAGTATTTT. The rearrangement links TRBV11-3 to TRBJ2-3; the D is unclear. Per the germline V gene, CDR1 is SGHNT and CDR2 is YENEEA. The CDR3 spans 13 residues. V gave up 3 bases and J gave up 1 base, with 5 bases separating them.